One and the same sample provided the 29 T cell receptor beta chains below, sequenced in a study of CD4 T cells in relation to SARS-CoV-2 and coronaviruses. For these receptors, no antigen is known. Sequenced by immunoSEQ multiplex PCR; TCRdb stores in-frame clones only, minus some. The repertoire consists of about 21,000 clones, with approximately 76% occurring once and the leading ten covering about 16%. The unexposed donors gave CD4+ T cells in about 2010-2019, prior to COVID-19. After about 11 days of culture, CD4+ T cells were isolated. Sequencing was carried out using CD4+ T cells from PBMCs, cultured in vitro. The receptors here all came from a human donor in good health.

This clone was picked up a small number of times. J is TRBJ1-6 and V is TRBV5-6; D remains ambiguous. CDR3 length: 12 amino acids. With 1 base removed from V and 7 bases from J, the gap between germline ends came to 3 bases. Germline V gives CDR1 SGHDT, CDR2 YYEEEE. The CDR3 sequence is CASSLLNSPLHF. DNA of the CDR3: TGTGCCAGCAGCTTGCTAAATTCACCCCTCCACTTT.

The rearrangement links TRBV5-1 to TRBJ2-4, with D possibly being TRBD1 or TRBD2 (5 bases each). CDR1 and CDR2 from the germline V gene are SGHRS and YFSETQ. V lost 3 bases to trimming and J lost 1 base, with 20 bases between them. There are 18 residues in the CDR3. The CDR3, as DNA: TGCGCCAGCAGCTCAGTGGGACCCAAGGGTTCGGCCAAAAACATTCAGTACTTC. It yields the protein CASSSVGPKGSAKNIQYF.

DNA of the CDR3: TGTGCCAGCAGTCAGGGTGCCGGCCAAGAGACCCAGTACTTC. Translation: CASSQGAGQETQYF. The chain joins TRBV6-5 to TRBJ2-5; D is possibly TRBD1 (5 bases). In germline, CDR1 is MNHEY, CDR2 SVGAGI. This CDR3 region has 14 residues. Trimming took 5 bases from V and 1 from J, leaving 11 bases between them.

This clone has only a few counts. This chain joins TRBV7-9 and TRBJ2-7, with D unclear. V was clipped by 3 bases and J by 5 bases, with 14 bases between them. CDR3 size: 14 residues. Germline CDR1 and CDR2: SEHNR and FQNEAQ (reference sequence). The CDR3 protein is CASSLNVRSDEQYF. Written as DNA, the CDR3 is TGTGCCAGCAGCTTGAACGTGAGATCTGACGAGCAGTACTTC.

V gene TRBV5-4 combines with J gene TRBJ2-5, with 7 bases identical to TRBD2. V lost 1 base to trimming and J lost 5 bases; unmatched junction nucleotides: 11. Germline CDR1 reads SGHNT; CDR2 reads YYREEE (reference sequence). CDR3 length: 16 amino acids. CDR3 coding DNA: TGTGCCAGCAGCTTGTCAGGGAGGGGTGGGTTGGAGACCCAGTACTTC. It yields the protein CASSLSGRGGLETQYF.

The table lists this clone with a count of one. The chain links TRBV24-1 to TRBJ2-7; D is ambiguous. This CDR3 is built from 12 residues. CDR1 KGHDR and CDR2 SFDVKD come from the germline V gene. V shed 5 bases and J shed 0 bases, with 4 bases lying between them. CDR3 nucleotide sequence: TGTGCCACCAGTGGGGGCTCCTACGAGCAGTACTTC. It specifies CATSGGSYEQYF.

The chain employs TRBV7-9 and TRBJ2-1; TRBD2 matches 7 bases. From germline, CDR1 is SEHNR and CDR2 FQNEAQ (reference sequence). The CDR3 totals 15 residues. V shed 1 base and J 7 bases; nucleotides not matched to a gene: 7. The CDR3 nucleotides read TGTGCCAGCAGCTTAGGAGCGGGAATGAGGAATGAGCAGTTCTTC. It specifies CASSLGAGMRNEQFF.

The chain uses TRBV19 and TRBJ2-4; TRBD1 matches 7 bases. Germline trimming cut 5 bases from V and 3 bases from J; bases unmatched to any gene: 7. CDR3 length: 15 amino acids. Germline CDR1 LNHDA, CDR2 SQIVND (reference sequence). The CDR3 sequence: CASSEDRLGKNIQYF. The CDR3 DNA follows: TGTGCCAGTAGTGAGGACAGGTTGGGCAAAAACATTCAGTACTTC.

The chain recombines TRBV5-1 with TRBJ1-3; no firm D call. V was clipped by 0 bases and J by 0 bases, with 13 bases between them. Germline lookup yields CDR1 SGHRS and CDR2 YFSETQ. This CDR3 is built from 17 residues. The CDR3 DNA sequence: TGCGCCAGCAGCTTGGCCGTCAGTTCACTCTCTGGAAACACCATATATTTT. The encoded protein is CASSLAVSSLSGNTIYF.

The chain combines TRBV30 with TRBJ1-4; D is unclear. Trimming removed 0 bases from V and 5 bases from J, with 4 bases in between. This CDR3 is built from 12 residues. CDR1 is GTSNPN and CDR2 is SVGIG in the germline V gene (reference sequence). The CDR3 DNA reads as TGTGCCTGGAGTGTATTAAATGAAAAACTGTTTTTT. Protein: CAWSVLNEKLFF.

The V and J genes are TRBV3-1 (or the pseudogene TRBV3-2) and TRBJ1-1; D is unclear. The ends were cut back, 1 base at V and 0 bases at J, with 3 bases in the middle. The CDR3 has 13 amino acids. Germline CDR1 reads LGHDT; CDR2 reads YNNKEL (reference sequence). The CDR3 DNA reads TGTGCCAGCAGCCAAGCCGTGAACACTGAAGCTTTCTTT. It is translated as CASSQAVNTEAFF.

This chain joins TRBV27 and TRBJ2-1; 12 nucleotides match TRBD2. CDR3 length: 15 residues. V shed 5 bases and J 7 bases; nucleotides not matched to a gene: 6. Germline assignment: CDR1 MNHEY and CDR2 SMNVEV (reference sequence). Here the CDR3 DNA reads TGTGCCAGCAGTACAGCTCTAGCGGGAGGGAATGAGCAGTTCTTC. Its translation: CASSTALAGGNEQFF.

This clone has a handful of counts. J is TRBJ1-1 and V is TRBV5-1; 7 positions match TRBD1. This CDR3 contains 14 residues. CDR1 is SGHRS and CDR2 is YFSETQ in the germline V gene. J gave up 1 base and V 4 bases, and 4 bases lay outside the gene matches. As DNA, the CDR3 is TGCGCCAGCAGCCTAGGGACAGCGAACACTGAAGCTTTCTTT. Amino acids: CASSLGTANTEAFF.

This clone was observed once. J is TRBJ2-1 and V is TRBV4-2; 8 nucleotides match TRBD2. This CDR3 contains 16 residues. Looked up from germline, CDR1 is LGHNA and CDR2 is YNFKEQ. The trim removed 2 bases at V and 1 base at J, leaving 4 bases unmatched. Here the CDR3 DNA reads TGTGCCAGCAGCCAATTTAGCGGGGAGTCCTACAATGAGCAGTTCTTC. Translated: CASSQFSGESYNEQFF.

The gene calls are TRBV29-1 and TRBJ2-3; D call uncertain. CDR3 size: 11 residues. The V and J ends lost 8 bases and 3 bases respectively, with 9 bases between them. Per germline, CDR1 SQVTM and CDR2 ANQGSEA. CDR3 sequence: CSITRTDTQYF. CDR3 nucleotide sequence: TGCAGCATCACTCGGACAGATACGCAGTATTTT.

V usage is TRBV9 and J usage is TRBJ2-7; a possible D gene is TRBD2 (5 bases). The germline CDR1 and CDR2 sequences are SGDLS and YYNGEE. V gave up 3 bases and J gave up 3 bases, with 13 bases separating them. The CDR3 covers 14 residues. The CDR3 DNA follows: TGTGCCAGCAGCGCCCTGGGTGCGGGCTACGAGCAGTACTTC. It yields the protein CASSALGAGYEQYF.

This chain links TRBV5-8 with TRBJ2-1, with D unclear. Trimming took off 4 bases at V and 2 bases at J, with 10 bases between the two ends. The V gene's germline CDR1 is SGHTS and CDR2 YDEGEE. This CDR3 spans 14 amino acids. CDR3 DNA: TGTGCCAGCAGCCGCACGGGCCCCTACAATGAGCAGTTCTTC. The encoded protein is CASSRTGPYNEQFF.

The V call is TRBV10-1, the J call TRBJ1-2; D ambiguous. Trimming removed 6 bases at V and 0 bases at J, with 5 bases between. Germline values: CDR1 WNHNN, CDR2 SYGVQD (reference sequence). The CDR3 is made up of 12 amino acids. The CDR3 region is CASRTTNYGYTF. DNA of the CDR3: TGCGCCAGCAGGACAACTAACTATGGCTACACCTTC.

The chain joins TRBV24-1 to TRBJ1-2; TRBD1 matches at 10 bases. Trimming at V came to 9 bases and at J to 9 bases, leaving 6 bases not matched to a gene. Germline assignment: CDR1 KGHDR and CDR2 SFDVKD. The CDR3 is 12 residues long. CDR3 amino acids: CATSMGQGRYTF. The CDR3 nucleotides are TGTGCCACCTCCATGGGACAGGGGCGCTACACCTTC.

The chain recombines TRBV2 with TRBJ2-5; 7 bases line up with TRBD2. The CDR3 length is 10 residues. Germline CDR1 is SNHLY and CDR2 is FYNNEI. The CDR3: CVGREETQYF. The CDR3 nucleotides are TGTGTGGGGAGGGAAGAGACCCAGTACTTC.

The chain is built from TRBV2 and TRBJ2-4, with D possibly matching TRBD2 (5 bases). The V gene lost 5 bases and the J gene lost 3 bases, with 11 bases spanning the gap. There are 14 residues in the CDR3. Germline lookup yields CDR1 SNHLY and CDR2 FYNNEI. CDR3 DNA sequence: TGTGCCAGCAGTACGGGGTTTGGCAAAAACATTCAGTACTTC. Protein: CASSTGFGKNIQYF.

The chain recombines TRBV12-3 or TRBV12-4 with TRBJ1-2, with D tentatively TRBD1 (6 bases). V lost 5 bases and J lost 4, with 11 bases in between. This CDR3 comprises 13 residues. CDR3 residues: CASSLQGLYGYTF. The CDR3 region has the DNA TGTGCCAGCAGTCTTCAGGGGCTCTATGGCTACACCTTC.

This chain links TRBV30 with TRBJ2-3, with 13 bases identical to TRBD2. V lost 1 base to trimming and J lost 7 bases; unmatched junction nucleotides: 2. Germline V gene sequence: CDR1 GTSNPN, CDR2 SVGIG (reference sequence). The CDR3 consists of 14 residues. The CDR3 spells CAWSGTSGRYTQYF. The CDR3 nucleotides read TGTGCCTGGAGTGGGACTAGCGGGAGATATACGCAGTATTTT.

This sequence joins TRBV2 and TRBJ1-1; no clear D. In germline, CDR1 is SNHLY, CDR2 FYNNEI. The CDR3 is made up of 13 amino acids. Trimming pared 7 bases from V and 0 bases from J, leaving 9 bases between. DNA of the CDR3: TGTGCCAGCACGGTCACGATGAACACTGAAGCTTTCTTT. This translates into CASTVTMNTEAFF.

The chain recombines TRBV6-5 with TRBJ2-7; 12 nucleotides agree with TRBD2. Germline V lookup: CDR1 MNHEY, CDR2 SVGAGI. Trimming cost V 6 bases and J 0 bases; bases outside gene matches: 3. The CDR3 consists of 15 residues. CDR3 nucleotide sequence: TGTGCCAGCAGCTGGGGACTAGCGGGCTCCTACGAGCAGTACTTC. Translating gives CASSWGLAGSYEQYF.

This clone was seen more than once but under ten times. Written as DNA, the CDR3 is TGTGCCAGCAGGCAATCCGGACACTCCTACGAGCAGTACTTC. Translating gives CASRQSGHSYEQYF. The chain uses TRBV6-6 and TRBJ2-7, with a weak D call TRBD1 (5 bases). Germline CDR1 reads MNHNY; CDR2 reads SVGAGI (reference sequence). Trimming cost V 6 bases and J 0 bases, with 12 bases left between them. The CDR3 runs to 14 residues.

This clone was observed a handful of times. The chain combines TRBV18 with TRBJ1-2; D uncertain. CDR1 and CDR2 (germline): KGHSH, LQKENI. V lost 2 bases and J lost 2, with 12 bases in between. This CDR3 is built from 15 residues. The CDR3 DNA is TGTGCCAGCTCACCATCGACGTTAACGAACTATGGCTACACCTTC. This codes for CASSPSTLTNYGYTF. Filled out from reference TRBV18 and TRBJ1-2, the complete variable domain reads NAGVMQNPRHLVRRRGQEARLRCSPMKGHSHVYWYRQLPEEGLKFMVYLQKENIIDESGMPKERFSAEFPKEGPSILRIQQVVRGDSAAYFCASSPSTLTNYGYTFGSGTRLTVV.

This clone was detected a few times. The V and J genes are TRBV7-6 and TRBJ1-6, with D maybe TRBD1 (5 bases). V lost 5 bases and J lost 6, with 14 bases in between. The germline gives CDR1 SGHVS, CDR2 FNYEAQ. The length of the CDR3 is 15 residues. The CDR3 spells CASSPRGHLNSPLHF. Here the CDR3 DNA reads TGTGCCAGCAGCCCAAGAGGACACCTTAATTCACCCCTCCACTTT.

V gene TRBV5-4 combines with J gene TRBJ1-2, with 9 nucleotides matching TRBD1. The germline V gene has CDR1 SGHNT and CDR2 YYREEE (reference sequence). This CDR3 has 14 residues. V lost 4 bases to trimming and J lost 4 bases; unmatched junction nucleotides: 5. The CDR3 sequence: CASSQGQGGYGYTF. The CDR3 DNA reads as TGTGCCAGCAGCCAGGGACAGGGAGGCTATGGCTACACCTTC.